The clone carrying this T cell receptor (beta chain) appeared once. TCRdb's table, derived via immunoSEQ multiplex PCR, lists solely in-frame clones and lacks some. The data show about 220,000 clones, 87% seen once. The junction had 8 bases not matched to a gene; V was cut back by 7 bases and J by 8 bases. CDR3 size: 13 residues. Germline CDR1 and CDR2: LGHDT and YNNKEL (reference sequence). This specimen comes from a study of blood T cell repertoires in COVID-19. Study-level information: Spain, Italy and the United States supplied samples that represented acute and convalescent COVID-19. In each case, the material was cDNA or gDNA derived from T cells, B-cell-depleted T cells, or PBMCs.

Ages ranged from 18 to 89 years, with residence in 24 US areas. Cohort allocation depended upon clinical history that participants reported. The sequenced material came from PBMCs or T cells enriched from blood (not recorded which). The sequence came from a woman in her 30s with acute COVID-19. V and J are TRBV3-1 (or the pseudogene TRBV3-2) and TRBJ1-1; 9 nucleotides agree with TRBD1. CDR3 sequence reads: CASTTGGSREAFF. The CDR3 coding sequence is TGTGCCAGCACGACAGGGGGGTCTAGGGAAGCTTTCTTT.